This is a list of T cell receptor beta chains from one sample in a study of beta chain features in type 1 diabetes. The repertoire was sequenced with immunoSEQ multiplex PCR; TCRdb's copy has only in-frame clones and lacks some. The sample contains under 550,000 clones, approximately 10% of which appear only once. The specimen sequenced was naive CD4+ T cells from blood. These TCRs come from a woman aged 18-29 years in good health. CDR3s include the opening cysteine and the closing phenylalanine or tryptophan. D genes are given only for firm matches. For some rows the clone size is stated as once, few or many, or as a class when expanded; others skip it.

CDR3aa	CDR3nt	v_gene	d_gene	j_gene	abundance
CASRIWSARGTEAFF	TGTGCCAGTAGAATATGGTCGGCACGAGGGACTGAAGCTTTCTTT	TRBV19	-	TRBJ1-1	-
CASSDERGQPQHF	TGTGCCAGCAGTGACGAGCGGGGACAGCCCCAGCATTTT	TRBV6-4	-	TRBJ1-5	few
CASSVGHYTGELFF	TGTGCCAGCAGCGTCGGACACTACACCGGGGAGCTGTTTTTT	TRBV9	-	TRBJ2-2	-
CASSLSSGYNEQFF	TGCGCCAGCAGCTTGTCTAGCGGCTACAATGAGCAGTTCTTC	TRBV5-1	TRBD2	TRBJ2-1	-
CASSFSREETQYF	TGTGCCAGCAGCTTTTCCAGGGAAGAGACCCAGTACTTC	TRBV7-2	-	TRBJ2-5	-
CASSLVGGPTDTQYF	TGTGCCAGCAGCTTAGTCGGGGGTCCCACAGATACGCAGTATTTT	TRBV7-9	-	TRBJ2-3	-
CASSLREATDTQYF	TGTGCCAGCAGCTTGAGGGAGGCCACAGATACGCAGTATTTT	TRBV5-4	-	TRBJ2-3	few
CASSLRDRVSGYTF	TGTGCCAGCAGCTTACGGGACAGGGTTTCTGGCTACACCTTC	TRBV7-9	TRBD1	TRBJ1-2	few
CASSPRGAYNEQFF	TGTGCCAGCAGCCCTAGGGGGGCTTACAATGAGCAGTTCTTC	TRBV7-2	-	TRBJ2-1	few
CASSHTLTDRGRLNTEAFF	TGCGCCAGCAGCCACACACTCACGGACAGGGGGCGATTGAACACTGAAGCTTTCTTT	TRBV4-1	TRBD1	TRBJ1-1	few
CASSQKQGNTIYF	TGTGCCAGCAGCCAAAAACAGGGAAACACCATATATTTT	TRBV4-2	-	TRBJ1-3	-
CAWSIQNTGELFF	TGTGCCTGGAGTATACAGAACACCGGGGAGCTGTTTTTT	TRBV30	-	TRBJ2-2	-
CASSWGQPYNEQFF	TGTGCCAGCAGTTGGGGACAGCCATACAATGAGCAGTTCTTC	TRBV11-3	TRBD1	TRBJ2-1	-
CACSRVNQPQHF	TGTGCCTGTTCCCGAGTCAATCAGCCCCAGCATTTT	TRBV30	-	TRBJ1-5	few
CASSAPGRANYGYTF	TGTGCCAGTAGCGCTCCAGGAAGAGCTAACTATGGCTACACCTTC	TRBV19	-	TRBJ1-2	few
CASSPRTWNNEQFF	TGTGCCAGCAGTCCCCGGACCTGGAACAATGAGCAGTTCTTC	TRBV25-1	-	TRBJ2-1	-
CASSRQGANEKLFF	TGTGCCAGCAGTCGACAGGGGGCAAATGAAAAACTGTTTTTT	TRBV6-6	TRBD1	TRBJ1-4	-
CASSFDRVREPLHF	TGTGCCAGCAGCTTTGACAGGGTCAGGGAGCCCCTCCACTTT	TRBV7-9	TRBD1	TRBJ1-6	-
CASSARTGTGELFF	TGTGCCAGCAGCGCAAGGACAGGGACCGGGGAGCTGTTTTTT	TRBV9	TRBD1	TRBJ2-2	-
CASGTSRNEQFF	TGTGCCAGCGGGACTAGCCGCAATGAGCAGTTCTTC	TRBV9	TRBD2	TRBJ2-1	few
CASSPQMREKLFF	TGCGCCAGCAGCCCCCAGATGAGGGAAAAACTGTTTTTT	TRBV4-3	-	TRBJ1-4	few
CASSSLRYGAEAFF	TGTGCCAGCAGCTCCCTGCGGTATGGGGCTGAAGCTTTCTTT	TRBV14	-	TRBJ1-1	-
CASSGQGYEQYF	TGCGCCAGCAGCGGACAGGGCTACGAGCAGTACTTC	TRBV5-1	TRBD1	TRBJ2-7	few
CASRQREGQEQFF	TGTGCCAGCAGACAGCGGGAGGGTCAGGAGCAGTTCTTC	TRBV2	TRBD2	TRBJ2-1	-
CASSPTGIDQPQHF	TGCGCCAGCAGCCCCACGGGGATAGATCAGCCCCAGCATTTT	TRBV4-1	-	TRBJ1-5	-
CASSFIAGGTNEQFF	TGTGCCAGCAGCTTTATAGCGGGAGGGACCAATGAGCAGTTCTTC	TRBV7-3	TRBD2	TRBJ2-1	-
CSVVELTGGIEAFF	TGCAGCGTTGTGGAATTGACAGGGGGCATTGAAGCTTTCTTT	TRBV29-1	TRBD1	TRBJ1-1	-
CASSQGLFNEKLFF	TGCGCCAGCAGCCAAGGGCTGTTCAATGAAAAACTGTTTTTT	TRBV4-1	-	TRBJ1-4	many
CASSQGTSSFNEQFF	TGTGCCAGCAGCCAGGGGACTAGTAGTTTCAATGAGCAGTTCTTC	TRBV7-3	TRBD2	TRBJ2-1	-